These 22 T cell receptor beta chains originate from one sample sequenced in a study of T cells after yellow fever vaccination. TCRdb processed the 5' RACE reads anew with MiXCR; each CDR3 protein has one entry. The sample consists of some 550,000 distinct CDR3 sequences, around 21% of them appearing once. The sample here was PBMCs, taken 15 days after the yellow fever booster vaccination. These receptors were taken from a man in his thirties or forties who received the YFV17D yellow fever vaccine.

This clonotype was found a few times. The CDR3 coding sequence is TGTGCCAGCAGTTCCCTCACTGCGGGAGGGGGTGAGCAGTTCTTC. It yields the protein CASSSLTAGGGEQFF. The V and J genes are TRBV6-5 and TRBJ2-1; 9 bases are a match to TRBD2. CDR3 length: 15 amino acids. Germline V gene sequence: CDR1 MNHEY, CDR2 SVGAGI. V shed 4 bases, J shed 9 bases, and the junction held 10 bases outside the gene matches.

This clonotype has more than one count but fewer than ten. The chain employs TRBV28 and TRBJ1-6; D not certain. Trimming left V 6 bases short and J 6 bases short, with 12 bases between. The V gene's germline CDR1 is MDHEN and CDR2 SYDVKM. The CDR3 sequence is 14 residues long. CDR3 nucleotide sequence: TGTGCCAGCAGCCCGATCTTTGCTAATTCACCCCTCCACTTT. Protein sequence: CASSPIFANSPLHF.

This clonotype showed up just a few times. The V gene is TRBV27, the J gene TRBJ2-1, with 14 bases lining up with TRBD2. Germline values: CDR1 MNHEY, CDR2 SMNVEV (reference sequence). Losses at the gene ends were 1 base for V and 4 bases for J; bases not matched to a gene: 3. This CDR3 comprises 17 residues. The CDR3 protein is CASSLFGTSGRYNEQFF. Here the CDR3 DNA reads TGTGCCAGCAGTTTATTCGGGACTAGCGGGAGATACAATGAGCAGTTCTTC.

This chain uses TRBV7-2 with TRBJ2-7; no definite D call. CDR1 and CDR2 (germline): SGHTA, FQGNSA. This CDR3 contains 14 residues. The ends were cut back, 5 bases at V and 6 bases at J, with 17 bases in the middle. This CDR3 is CASSPQTGSREQYF. CDR3 bases: TGTGCCAGCAGCCCACAGACTGGTTCCCGCGAGCAGTACTTC. Combining the CDR3 with reference TRBV7-2 and TRBJ2-7 gives the whole variable domain GAGVSQSPSNKVTEKGKDVELRCDPISGHTALYWYRQSLGQGLEFLIYFQGNSAPDKSGLPSDRFSAERTGGSVSTLTIQRTQQEDSAVYLCASSPQTGSREQYFGPGTRLTVT.

This clonotype appeared a few times. The gene calls are TRBV4-2 and TRBJ2-5, with a weak D call TRBD2 (5 bases). V lost 2 bases, J lost 3 bases, and 10 bases lay in between. The CDR3 sequence is 14 residues long. Germline V gene data show CDR1 as LGHNA and CDR2 as YNFKEQ. The CDR3 sequence: CASSQPGSKETQYF. The CDR3 nucleotides are TGTGCCAGCAGCCAACCGGGGTCCAAAGAGACCCAGTACTTC.

In this sample, this clonotype turned up a few times. The chain recombines TRBV9 with TRBJ2-1; TRBD1 agrees at 9 bases. J was trimmed by 6 bases and V by 3 bases; bases with no gene match: 10. The CDR3 is 16 amino acids. CDR1 is SGDLS, CDR2 YYNGEE, per germline. CDR3 sequence: CASSAILGQGPNEQFF. CDR3 coding DNA: TGTGCCAGCAGCGCCATCCTGGGACAGGGACCCAATGAGCAGTTCTTC.

The J gene is TRBJ2-7, the V gene TRBV11-2; D is ambiguous. Per germline, CDR1 SGHAT and CDR2 FQNNGV. This CDR3 is built from 12 residues. V lost 1 base and J 9 bases, leaving 10 bases between the germline ends. CDR3 in DNA: TGTGCCAGCAGCTTAGGCCCTGGCGGGCAGTACTTC. Translation gives CASSLGPGGQYF.

This chain connects TRBV14 to TRBJ2-1; D gene unclear. From germline, CDR1 is SGHDN and CDR2 FVKESK. Trimming stripped 0 bases from V and 15 bases from J, with 12 bases between. The CDR3 covers 12 residues. The DNA for the CDR3 is TGTGCCAGCAGCCAAGAGTTGACCTCCCCGTTCTTC. Protein sequence: CASSQELTSPFF.

The V call is TRBV7-2, the J call TRBJ1-4, with 8 bases matching TRBD1. The V gene end was trimmed by 5 bases and the J gene end by 6 bases; junction bases not matched to a gene: 5. Germline V gene lookup returns CDR1 SGHTA and CDR2 FQGNSA. This CDR3 spans 14 amino acids. Here the CDR3 DNA reads TGTGCCAGCAGCCCGGACAGGGCGGATGAAAAACTGTTTTTT. Translation gives CASSPDRADEKLFF. Based on the CDR3 plus reference TRBV7-2 and TRBJ1-4, the full variable domain is GAGVSQSPSNKVTEKGKDVELRCDPISGHTALYWYRQSLGQGLEFLIYFQGNSAPDKSGLPSDRFSAERTGGSVSTLTIQRTQQEDSAVYLCASSPDRADEKLFFGSGTQLSVL.

This clonotype has only a few counts. One junction end disagrees with the germline gene, perhaps due to a read error. CDR3 nucleotides: TGTGCCACCAGAAGAGGGACCTCCTACGAGCAGTACTTC. Translated, it gives CATRRGTSYEQYF. The V and J genes are TRBV15 and TRBJ2-7; D possibly uses TRBD1 or TRBD2 (5 bases each). Germline CDR1 and CDR2: LNHNV and YYDKDF (reference sequence). The CDR3 spans 13 residues.

This clonotype was counted between two and nine times. This rearrangement joins TRBV27 to TRBJ2-1, with TRBD2 matching over 7 bases. V trimming: 3 bases; J trimming: 0 bases; junction bases outside the gene matches: 11. The germline gives CDR1 MNHEY, CDR2 SMNVEV (reference sequence). CDR3 length equals 18 residues. The CDR3 nucleotides are TGTGCCAGCAGTTTTGAGGCTAGCGGTGTGCTCTCCTACAATGAGCAGTTCTTC. Protein: CASSFEASGVLSYNEQFF.

This sequence joins TRBV5-1 and TRBJ2-5; possibly TRBD1 for D (5 bases). The germline V and J ends were trimmed by 3 bases and 2 bases, with 8 bases remaining between them. The length of the CDR3 is 13 residues. Germline CDR1 and CDR2: SGHRS and YFSETQ. CDR3 coding DNA: TGCGCCAGCAGCTCGACAGCTCAAGAGACCCAGTACTTC. It translates to CASSSTAQETQYF.

CDR3 protein: CASSAWTGNEKLFF. The DNA of the CDR3 is TGTGCCAGCAGCGCCTGGACAGGGAATGAAAAACTGTTTTTT. The chain is built from TRBV7-9 and TRBJ1-4; TRBD1 aligns across 8 bases. The ends lost 5 bases at V and 5 bases at J; junction bases unmatched: 4. This CDR3 has 14 amino acids. Germline V CDR1 and CDR2: SEHNR, FQNEAQ (reference sequence).

The chain recombines TRBV28 with TRBJ2-1, with a tentative D call TRBD2 (6 bases). The CDR3 sequence is 13 residues long. Germline assignment: CDR1 MDHEN and CDR2 SYDVKM. V lost 7 bases and J lost 4, with 11 bases in between. The chain's CDR3 is CASINSGYNEQFF. The CDR3 DNA is TGTGCCAGCATTAATAGCGGTTACAATGAGCAGTTCTTC.

This clonotype was picked up a small number of times. The chain joins TRBV5-5 to TRBJ1-6; 7 bases are a match to TRBD1. J lost 7 bases, V lost 3 bases, and 4 bases had no gene match. CDR3 length equals 14 residues. CDR1 and CDR2 from the germline V gene are SGHKS and YYEKEE (reference sequence). The CDR3 region is CASSSLTGNSPLHF. The CDR3 DNA reads TGTGCCAGCAGCTCCCTGACAGGGAATTCACCCCTCCACTTT.

This clonotype was recorded many times. The J gene is TRBJ2-7, the V gene TRBV10-3, with 10 bases matching TRBD1. The germline gives CDR1 ENHRY, CDR2 SYGVKD. The CDR3 consists of 14 residues. V lost 6 bases, J lost 5 bases, and 7 bases stayed unmatched. CDR3 sequence: CAISGFGTGDEQYF. The DNA for the CDR3 is TGTGCCATCAGCGGGTTCGGGACAGGGGACGAGCAGTACTTC.

The chain uses TRBV27 and TRBJ2-1; tentative D call: TRBD2 (6 bases). Germline loops: CDR1 MNHEY, CDR2 SMNVEV (reference sequence). The CDR3 sequence is 16 residues long. V gave up 6 bases and J gave up 3 bases, with 18 bases separating them. DNA of the CDR3: TGTGCCAGCAGCCCCCACCGGGAGTTCTTCTACAATGAGCAGTTCTTC. Translated, it gives CASSPHREFFYNEQFF.

This sequence joins TRBV28 and TRBJ2-1; either TRBD1 or TRBD2 may supply D (7 bases each). Germline values: CDR1 MDHEN, CDR2 SYDVKM. V gave up 2 bases and J gave up 4 bases, with 15 bases separating them. The CDR3 spans 16 residues. CDR3 residues: CASSLPQGEGYNEQFF. CDR3 DNA sequence: TGTGCCAGCAGTTTACCTCAGGGGGAGGGGTACAATGAGCAGTTCTTC.

Concerning this clonotype itself: One end of the junction fails to match germline, which may point to a read error. The J gene is TRBJ2-3, the V gene TRBV7-1; TRBD1 agrees at 11 bases. TRBV7-1 is an open reading frame, and its role is uncertain. This CDR3 is built from 23 residues. CDR3 DNA sequence: TGCGCCAGCAGCTCGGAAGGACAGGGGGCCATCATAACAGGGCTGCGGGGCACAGATACGCAGTATTTT. It encodes CASSSEGQGAIITGLRGTDTQYF.

The chain combines TRBV20-1 with TRBJ1-1; D gene uncertain. The V gene's germline CDR1 is DFQATT and CDR2 SNEGSKA (reference sequence). This CDR3 is 12 amino acids long. With 2 bases removed from V and 3 bases from J, the gap between germline ends came to 7 bases. CDR3 sequence reads: CSARSRYTEAFF. The CDR3 nucleotides read TGCAGTGCTAGATCCCGGTACACTGAAGCTTTCTTT.

This clonotype turned up a few times. The chain uses TRBV20-1 and TRBJ2-2, with D uncertain. This CDR3 region has 12 residues. The germline gives CDR1 DFQATT, CDR2 SNEGSKA (reference sequence). The V end lost 7 bases, the J end lost 0 bases, and 6 bases lay between the germline ends. CDR3 DNA sequence: TGCAGTGGGTTCGCGAACACCGGGGAGCTGTTTTTT. Protein product: CSGFANTGELFF.

The V call is TRBV27, the J call TRBJ2-6, with D possibly being TRBD2 (6 bases). V was trimmed by 7 bases and J by 4 bases, leaving 8 bases between them. Germline V CDR1 and CDR2: MNHEY, SMNVEV (reference sequence). The CDR3 totals 13 residues. DNA for the CDR3: TGTGCCAGCACCCGGGGGGGGGCCAACGTCCTGACTTTC. Protein sequence: CASTRGGANVLTF.